This is a list of T cell receptor delta chains from one sample in a study of gamma-delta T cells after stem cell transplantation. TCRdb re-called clones from the RT-PCR reads using CATT. Of approximately 16,000 delta-chain clones in the sample, 9% to 9.5% are singletons; the top ten hold around 60%. The sequenced sample consisted of gamma-delta T cells. These receptors all come from a human donor. It is not recorded whose cells these are; they may come from a transplant donor. The CDR3 runs from the conserved cysteine through the conserved F or W. D genes are given only for firm matches. The size entry is marked missing in some rows and otherwise reads once, few, many or a size class.

clone_size d_call j_call v_call cdr3_nt cdr3_aa
many - TRDJ1 TRDV1 TGTGCTCTTGGGGTCATCCCTCCCTGGTGGATCCCATACACCGATAAACTCATCTTT CALGVIPPWWIPYTDKLIF
- - TRDJ2 TRDV2 TGTGCCTGTGACCCGGTGCTGATCTCGGTGTATCAGGGAGCTTTGACCGCACAACTCTTCTTT CACDPVLISVYQGALTAQLFF
- - TRDJ3 TRDV2 TGTGCCTGTGACAAACCGGAGGGGCCTTTCATCTCCTGTGACACCCGCCCGATGTTTTTC CACDKPEGPFISCDTRPMFF
few - TRDJ1 TRDV2 TGTGCCTGTGACACGGTGTCTGGTCAACTGGTGCCCGTACTCATCTTT CACDTVSGQLVPVLIF
- TRDD3 TRDJ1 TRDV2 TGTGCCTGTGACATCGTCCTGGGGGATACCTCCTCACGGGCCGATAACCTCATCTTT CACDIVLGDTSSRADNLIF
few - TRDJ1 TRDV2 TGTGCCTATGACACAGGCGCGGAGCGGGCCTACACCGATAAACTCATCTTT CAYDTGAERAYTDKLIF
medium-sized - TRDJ3 TRDV2 TGTGCCTGTGACACCGTAGGGGCCGAGAGCTCCTGGGACACCCGACAGATGTTTTTC CACDTVGAESSWDTRQMFF
- - TRDJ1 TRDV2 TGTGCCTGTGACACCGGTCTTACTATTCTGGGATTGTACACCGATAAACTCATCTTT CACDTGLTILGLYTDKLIF
- - TRDJ1 TRDV2 TGTGCCTGTGACACCGTTGAGTACCACCGGCGTACTGGTGTACTCACCGATAAACTCATCTTT CACDTVEYHRRTGVLTDKLIF
once - TRDJ1 TRDV2 TGTGCCTGTGACACCGTGGGAACTGGGGTCTCCTACCCCGATAAACTCATCTTT CACDTVGTGVSYPDKLIF
few - TRDJ1 TRDV2 TGTGCCTGTGACACCGTTGAGTTCCACCTGCATCCTGGTGTACTCACCGCTAAACTCATCTTT CACDTVEFHLHPGVLTAKLIF
- TRDD3 TRDJ1 TRDV2 TGTGCCTGTGACCGACGGGGGGATACGAGGATCACCTCGGGTCGAGGCGGACTCATCTTT CACDRRGDTRITSGRGGLIF
many TRDD2 TRDJ1 TRDV1 TGTGCTCTTGGGGAACCGCGCCCTTCCTACGGAGATCGTCGTACTAAACTCATCTTT CALGEPRPSYGDRRTKLIF
few - TRDJ1 TRDV2 TGTGCCTGTGACACCGGCACCAGGGCTAGGGCCGATAAACTCATCTTT CACDTGTRARADKLIF
many - TRDJ1 TRDV1 TGTGCTCGTGGGAAACGAATCACATGTCGGGCGGCCGATAAACTCATCTTT CARGKRITCRAADKLIF
many - TRDJ1 TRDV2 TGTGCCTGTGACACCAGGGGGACGTGGAGCGATAAACTCATCTTT CACDTRGTWSDKLIF
medium-sized TRDD2 TRDJ1 TRDV3 TGTGCCTTTTCACTCCTTCCTCTGTACACCTATAAACTCATCTTT CAFSLLPLYTYKLIF
many - TRDJ1 TRDV2 TGTGCCTGTGACACCGTGGGGGGGCTACCTACCTATAAACTCATCTTT CACDTVGGLPTYKLIF
- TRDD3 TRDJ1 TRDV2 TGTGCCTGTGACACCGTGTCGATGGGGGATACTTCTACTCAATACACCGCTAAACTCATCTTT CACDTVSMGDTSTQYTAKLIF
few - TRDJ1 TRDV2 TGTGCCTGTGACACCGTCCAACGCACCAACGCCTATAAACTCATCTTT CACDTVQRTNAYKLIF
- - TRDJ1 TRDV2 TGTGCCTGTGACACTGTACGGGGGGAGACCACGGACGCCGATAAACTCATCTTT CACDTVRGETTDADKLIF
few TRDD3 TRDJ1 TRDV3 TGTGCCCTCTCCTCCTACGACTGGGGGATACAGGATAAACTCATCTTT CALSSYDWGIQDKLIF
many - TRDJ1 TRDV2 TGTGCCTGTGACACCGTTGAGTGCCACCTGCATACTGGTGGACTCACCGATAAACTCATCTTT CACDTVECHLHTGGLTDKLIF
- - TRDJ1 TRDV2 TGTGCCTGTGACCTATGGGTGGACGGGAAGCTACTCATCTTT CACDLWVDGKLLIF
- - TRDJ1 TRDV2 TGTGCCTGTGACACCGTTGAGTTCCACCTGCTTCCTGGTGTACTCACCGATAAACTCATCTTT CACDTVEFHLLPGVLTDKLIF
- TRDD3 TRDJ2 TRDV1 TGTGCTCTTGGGGAGCCGACTTACTTCCTGCCCCGGGATACTGGGGGATACGGGACAGCACAACTATTCTTT CALGEPTYFLPRDTGGYGTAQLFF
few TRDD3 TRDJ3 TRDV2 TGTGCCTGTGACATAGTGGGGGATACGACGAACTGGGACACCCGACAGATGTTTTTC CACDIVGDTTNWDTRQMFF
many - TRDJ1 TRDV2 TGTGCCTGTGACACCGGAGTGGGGACAAGGAGTAAACTCATCTTT CACDTGVGTRSKLIF
few - TRDJ1 TRDV1 TGCTCTGTGGGGCTTCCTACCTGTACTGGGGATACGGACACCGATAAACTCATCTTT CSVGLPTCTGDTDTDKLIF
- TRDD3 TRDJ1 TRDV2 TGTGCCTGTGACCCTCTGCCTGGGGGATACGCCCTGCATACCGATAACCTCATCTTT CACDPLPGGYALHTDNLIF
- - TRDJ1 TRDV3 TGTGCCTTCTCCTACGTCGTTGCGACGGACACCGCTAAACTCATCTTT CAFSYVVATDTAKLIF
few - TRDJ3 TRDV2 TGTGCCTGTGACACTGTGGGGAGTCCCTCCTGGTACACCCGACAGATGTTTTTC CACDTVGSPSWYTRQMFF
medium-sized TRDD2 TRDJ1 TRDV1 TGTGCTCTTGGGGTCAGCCTTCCTACTTGGGGGACATTTCCCGATAAACTCATCTTT CALGVSLPTWGTFPDKLIF
few - TRDJ1 TRDV2 TGTGCCTGTGACACCGTTGAGTGCCACCTGCGTCCTGGTGTACTCACCGATAAACTCATCTTT CACDTVECHLRPGVLTDKLIF
- - TRDJ1 TRDV2 TGTGCCTGTGATACCAGATCGCGGGTGAGTGATGGATCCACCGATAAACTCATCTTT CACDTRSRVSDGSTDKLIF
- - TRDJ1 TRDV2 TGTGCCTGTGACACCGTTCAAAACAGTCTGGTGGATGAAACTTACACCGATAAACTCATCTTT CACDTVQNSLVDETYTDKLIF
few TRDD3 TRDJ1 TRDV2 TGTGCCTGTGACACCGGCAGCGGACCGGGGGATAGAGGCACCGATAAACTCATCTTT CACDTGSGPGDRGTDKLIF
- TRDD3 TRDJ3 TRDV2 TGTGCCTGTGACACGCCTCCTGGGGGCTCGAGCTGCTGGGACAACCGCCCGGTGTTTTTC CACDTPPGGSSCWDNRPVFF
- - TRDJ1 TRDV2 TGTGCCTGTGACACCGTTGAGTTCCACCTGCATACTGGTGTACTCACCGCTAAACTCATCTTT CACDTVEFHLHTGVLTAKLIF
few TRDD3 TRDJ1 TRDV2 TGTGCCTGTGACACGCTCCAACGTCTGGTGGATACGCGGACCGATAACCTCATCTTT CACDTLQRLVDTRTDNLIF
medium-sized - TRDJ1 TRDV2 TGTGCCTGTGACACGATACGCTTCGCCGATAAACTCATCTTT CACDTIRFADKLIF
- TRDD3 TRDJ1 TRDV1 TGTGCTCTTGGGGAACTAGGCAGGCTTCCAAGGGGGGATACGAGGGCACAACTCATCTTT CALGELGRLPRGDTRAQLIF
- TRDD3 TRDJ1 TRDV2 TGTGCCTGTGGCTCAAGAGCTGGGGGATATGAACGGTACACCGATAAACTCATCTTT CACGSRAGGYERYTDKLIF
- - TRDJ1 TRDV2 TGTGCCTGTGACACTATTCCCCGGGGGGGTTCTACCGATAAACTCATCTTT CACDTIPRGGSTDKLIF
many TRDD3 TRDJ1 TRDV2 TGTGCCTGTGACACGGCTGGGGGATACGCCTCTTCGAGGCGTACACTCATCTTT CACDTAGGYASSRRTLIF
few - TRDJ1 TRDV2 TGTGCCTGTGAGGCACTGGTGGAGGGCTCGTACACCGATAAACTCATCTTT CACEALVEGSYTDKLIF
few TRDD3 TRDJ1 TRDV2 TGTGCCTGTGACACTATCGGTGGCACTGTGGGATACGAAACTCCGTACACCGATAAACTCATCTTT CACDTIGGTVGYETPYTDKLIF
many - TRDJ1 TRDV2 TGTGCCTGTGACACCCTGGGCATTCGGTACACCTATAAACTCATCTTT CACDTLGIRYTYKLIF
- - TRDJ1 TRDV1 TGTGCTCTTGGGCAACGACTCACATTTCGGGCTTCCTATAAACTCATCTTT CALGQRLTFRASYKLIF
- - TRDJ3 TRDV2 TGTGCCTGTGACACCAGGGAGGACAAGAACTCCTGGGACACCCCGAACATGATTTTC CACDTREDKNSWDTPNMIF